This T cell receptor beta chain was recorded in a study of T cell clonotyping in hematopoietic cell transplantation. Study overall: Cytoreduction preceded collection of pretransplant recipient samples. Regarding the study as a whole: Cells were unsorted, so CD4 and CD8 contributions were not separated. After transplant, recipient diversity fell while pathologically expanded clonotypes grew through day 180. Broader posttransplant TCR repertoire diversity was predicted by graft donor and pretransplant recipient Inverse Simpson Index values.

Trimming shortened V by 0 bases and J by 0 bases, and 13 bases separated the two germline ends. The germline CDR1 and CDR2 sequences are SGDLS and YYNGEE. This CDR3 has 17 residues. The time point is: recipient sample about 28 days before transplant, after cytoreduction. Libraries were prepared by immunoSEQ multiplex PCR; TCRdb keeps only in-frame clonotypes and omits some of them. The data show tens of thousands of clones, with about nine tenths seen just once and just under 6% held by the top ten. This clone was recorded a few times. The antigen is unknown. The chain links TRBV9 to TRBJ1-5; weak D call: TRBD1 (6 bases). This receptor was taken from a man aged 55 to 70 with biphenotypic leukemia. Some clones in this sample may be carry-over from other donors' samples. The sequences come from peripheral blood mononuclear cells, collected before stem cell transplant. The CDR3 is CASSVGGGSYSNQPQHF. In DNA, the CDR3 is TGTGCCAGCAGCGTAGGAGGGGGTTCGTATAGCAATCAGCCCCAGCATTTT.